This TCR beta chain was sequenced for a study of PD-L1 blockade in urothelial cancer. Across the study: Patients went on atezolizumab at some point between 2012 and 2014, receiving 1,200 mg intravenously every 3 weeks. Most of the 29 patients were men who had bladder-origin urothelial cancer.

Data came from immunoSEQ multiplex PCR; TCRdb stores just in-frame clones and leaves some out. The table shows 70,000 to 75,000 clones, with 75% to 90% occurring only once. V lost 7 bases and J lost 4; bases outside the gene matches: 12. There are 15 residues in the CDR3. Germline V gene lookup returns CDR1 MNHEY and CDR2 SVGAGI. Time point specified: pretreatment peripheral blood. The chain links TRBV6-5 to TRBJ1-1, with 7 bases that match TRBD1. The sequenced sample was PBMCs, obtained around atezolizumab (anti-PD-L1) treatment. The sequence came from a man aged 70-80 years with urothelial cancer. CDR3 sequence (DNA): TGTGCCAGCAACAACGAGGGGGCCCTTTCCACTGAAGCTTTCTTT. This codes for CASNNEGALSTEAFF.